Listed below are T cell receptor beta chains from one sample, sequenced in a study of T cells expressing NK-cell markers. Reprocessing the 5' RACE reads, TCRdb reports a single entry for every CDR3 protein and omits DNA. Its listing shows 130,000 to 150,000 distinct CDR3 sequences. Sequences were obtained from blood T cells: a sorted CD56 or NKG2C T cell subset, CD4+ or CD8+ T cells, or bulk PBMC T cells (not recorded which). These receptors originate from a man aged 18 to 30 in good health. Both conserved end residues are part of each CDR3. Fields, in order: clone size, CDR3 length, J gene, V gene, CDR3 protein. Not every row has a clone size; where given, it reads once, few, many or a size class.

abundance: NA
len: 15
j_gene: TRBJ2-5
v_gene: TRBV7-2
CDR3aa: CASSSGLVLLETQYF

abundance: NA
len: 12
j_gene: TRBJ2-1
v_gene: TRBV30
CDR3aa: CAWIGSNNEQFF

abundance: NA
len: 16
j_gene: TRBJ2-3
v_gene: TRBV3-1
CDR3aa: CASSLGTGSYTDTQYF

abundance: NA
len: 13
j_gene: TRBJ2-2
v_gene: TRBV10-1
CDR3aa: CASSELATGELFF

abundance: NA
len: 16
j_gene: TRBJ2-1
v_gene: TRBV12-3/TRBV12-4
CDR3aa: CASTSWGAGSYNEQFF

abundance: NA
len: 18
j_gene: TRBJ2-1
v_gene: TRBV11-1
CDR3aa: CASSPRKFNRRSYNEQFF

abundance: NA
len: 16
j_gene: TRBJ2-1
v_gene: TRBV11-2
CDR3aa: CASSLVAVSSYNEQFF

abundance: NA
len: 16
j_gene: TRBJ2-2
v_gene: TRBV6-2/TRBV6-3
CDR3aa: CASSYRLAANTGELFF

abundance: NA
len: 14
j_gene: TRBJ2-1
v_gene: TRBV2
CDR3aa: CASSGGTSYNEQFF

abundance: medium-sized
len: 13
j_gene: TRBJ2-1
v_gene: TRBV7-6
CDR3aa: CASGAGTTNEQFF

abundance: NA
len: 13
j_gene: TRBJ2-1
v_gene: TRBV2
CDR3aa: CASRTSGHNEQFF

abundance: NA
len: 15
j_gene: TRBJ2-1
v_gene: TRBV19
CDR3aa: CASSIDPGNYNEQFF

abundance: NA
len: 19
j_gene: TRBJ2-1
v_gene: TRBV14
CDR3aa: CASSQERGVAAGDSDEQFF

abundance: NA
len: 14
j_gene: TRBJ2-1
v_gene: TRBV25-1
CDR3aa: CASSEPGEGNEQFF

abundance: NA
len: 17
j_gene: TRBJ2-6
v_gene: TRBV6-2/TRBV6-3
CDR3aa: CASSYSDGFSGANVLTF

abundance: NA
len: 18
j_gene: TRBJ2-2
v_gene: TRBV10-1
CDR3aa: CASSSPPGQGGTPGSCFF

abundance: NA
len: 17
j_gene: TRBJ2-2
v_gene: TRBV20-1
CDR3aa: CSARDPVGYHNTGELFF

abundance: NA
len: 15
j_gene: TRBJ2-1
v_gene: TRBV2
CDR3aa: CASSSLWGDYNEQFF

abundance: NA
len: 14
j_gene: TRBJ2-5
v_gene: TRBV6-2/TRBV6-3
CDR3aa: CASSYSGSIETQYF

abundance: NA
len: 11
j_gene: TRBJ2-2
v_gene: TRBV29-1
CDR3aa: CSVPSAGELFF